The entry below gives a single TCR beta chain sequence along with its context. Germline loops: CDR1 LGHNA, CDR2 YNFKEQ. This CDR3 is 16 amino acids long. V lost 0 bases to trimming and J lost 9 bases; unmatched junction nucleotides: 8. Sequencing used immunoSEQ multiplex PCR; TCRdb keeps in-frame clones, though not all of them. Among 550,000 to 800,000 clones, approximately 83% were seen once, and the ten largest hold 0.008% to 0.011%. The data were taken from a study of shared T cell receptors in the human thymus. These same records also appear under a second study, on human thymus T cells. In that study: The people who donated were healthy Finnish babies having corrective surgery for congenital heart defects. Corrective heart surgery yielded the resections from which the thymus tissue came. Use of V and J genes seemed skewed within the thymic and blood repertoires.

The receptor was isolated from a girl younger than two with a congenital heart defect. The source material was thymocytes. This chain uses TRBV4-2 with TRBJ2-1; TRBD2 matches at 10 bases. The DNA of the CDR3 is TGTGCCAGCAGCCAAGAGAAGCAAGCGGGGGGGCTTGAGCAGTTCTTC. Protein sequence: CASSQEKQAGGLEQFF.